Given below is one T cell receptor (beta chain) in context. TCRdb keeps only in-frame clones here, not all; method: immunoSEQ multiplex PCR. The sample records about 40,000 clones, approximately 90% being singletons. These data come from a study of blood T cell repertoires in COVID-19. About the research overall: COVID-19 samples from acute and convalescent phases originated in the United States, Italy and Spain.

This CDR3 region has 15 residues. The trim removed 4 bases at V and 5 bases at J, leaving 8 bases unmatched. CDR1 and CDR2 (germline): SGHRS, YFSETQ. Sequenced material: peripheral blood. The V and J genes are TRBV5-1 and TRBJ1-4; 7 bases line up with TRBD1. The sequence was obtained from a man in his fifties or sixties in a cohort sampled during active COVID-19. CDR3 protein: CASSPRQGSNEKLFF. CDR3 nucleotides: TGCGCCAGCAGCCCGAGACAGGGCAGCAATGAAAAACTGTTTTTT. Complete variable domain (other parts from reference TRBV5-1 and TRBJ1-4): KAGVTQTPRYLIKTRGQQVTLSCSPISGHRSVSWYQQTPGQGLQFLFEYFSETQRNKGNFPGRFSGRQFSNSRSEMNVSTLELGDSALYLCASSPRQGSNEKLFFGSGTQLSVL.